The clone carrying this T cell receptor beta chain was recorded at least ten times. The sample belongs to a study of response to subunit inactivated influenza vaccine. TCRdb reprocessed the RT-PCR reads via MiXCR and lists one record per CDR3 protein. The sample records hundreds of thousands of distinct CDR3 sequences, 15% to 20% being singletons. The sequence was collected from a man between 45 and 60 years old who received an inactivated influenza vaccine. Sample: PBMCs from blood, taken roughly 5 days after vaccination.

DNA for the CDR3: TGTGCCAGCAGTTTCGCTAGCGGGATAATCGGGGAGCTGTTTTTT. Its translation is CASSFASGIIGELFF. The chain joins TRBV12-3 or TRBV12-4 to TRBJ2-2, with TRBD2 matching over 9 bases. This CDR3 has 15 residues. V lost 3 bases to trimming and J lost 7 bases; unmatched junction nucleotides: 6.